The rows below give T cell receptor beta chains drawn from one sample of a study of beta chain features in type 1 diabetes. The assay was immunoSEQ multiplex PCR, and TCRdb's table has in-frame clones only and misses some. The sample carries about 700,000 clones, about an eighth recorded once. The specimen sequenced was naive CD4+ T cells from blood. The receptors stem from a man aged 18 to 29 with type 1 diabetes. CDR3s include the opening cysteine and the closing phenylalanine or tryptophan. A D gene is named only where the DNA matches it firmly. Some rows have no size entry. The others give once, few or many, or a class for an expanded clone.

-,TRBV4-1,-,TRBJ1-5,TGCGCCAGCAGGCCCCTATCGGGGTCAAATCAGCCCCAGCATTTT,CASRPLSGSNQPQHF
few,TRBV30,-,TRBJ2-7,TGTGCCTGGAGTGTACAACAGTCTTCCGAGCAGTACTTC,CAWSVQQSSEQYF
-,TRBV28,-,TRBJ1-1,TGTGCCAGCAGCATTGGGCAGGACACTGAAGCTTTCTTT,CASSIGQDTEAFF
-,TRBV5-1,TRBD1,TRBJ2-3,TGCGCCAGCAGCTTGGGGGGACAGGCCGCAGATACGCAGTATTTT,CASSLGGQAADTQYF
-,TRBV10-3,TRBD2,TRBJ2-2,TGTGCCATCGAGATGGACGGGAGGGCCGGGGAGCTGTTTTTT,CAIEMDGRAGELFF
-,TRBV5-1,-,TRBJ2-3,TGCGCCAGCAGCTTTTCGGAAAGCACAGATACGCAGTATTTT,CASSFSESTDTQYF
-,TRBV7-3,-,TRBJ2-3,TGTGCCAGCAGCTTGGACTACACAGATACGCAGTATTTT,CASSLDYTDTQYF
few,TRBV7-8,-,TRBJ2-1,TGTGCCAGCAGCTTAGGTAGGGGAGGAAGCTACAATGAGCAGTTCTTC,CASSLGRGGSYNEQFF
-,TRBV6-1,-,TRBJ2-4,TGTGCCAGTTCGGGACAGACGGGGGTTCAGTACTTC,CASSGQTGVQYF
few,TRBV28,-,TRBJ1-2,TGTGCCACCCGCAGAGGCGACTATGGCTACACCTTC,CATRRGDYGYTF
-,TRBV5-1,TRBD1,TRBJ1-6,TGCGCCAGCAGCTCCGAACGAGGACAGGGGAGTTCACCCCTCCACTTT,CASSSERGQGSSPLHF
few,TRBV19,-,TRBJ1-3,TGTGCCAGTAGTGTAGTTAGCTCTGGAAACACCATATATTTT,CASSVVSSGNTIYF
-,TRBV30,-,TRBJ2-1,TGTGCCTGGAGTGTCGTCTACAATGAGCAGTTCTTC,CAWSVVYNEQFF
few,TRBV30,-,TRBJ1-1,TGTGCCTGGAGTGTAGGGACCGGGAACACTGAAGCTTTCTTT,CAWSVGTGNTEAFF
few,TRBV5-6,-,TRBJ1-3,TGTGCCAGCAGCTTGGATGCCAGCGTACTCTCTGGAAACACCATATATTTT,CASSLDASVLSGNTIYF
-,TRBV30,-,TRBJ1-2,TGTGCCTGGAGTGAGGGGCAGGGCTATGGCTACACCTTC,CAWSEGQGYGYTF
-,TRBV4-2,-,TRBJ2-5,TGTGCCAGCAGCCAAGATCGTCAAGAGACCCAGTACTTC,CASSQDRQETQYF
few,TRBV20-1,-,TRBJ2-5,TGCAGTCCACAACCCGGGGAGACCCAGTACTTC,CSPQPGETQYF
-,TRBV7-2,-,TRBJ1-1,TGTGCCAGCAGCTCGGCCCCGGGGGACACTGAAGCTTTCTTT,CASSSAPGDTEAFF
-,TRBV7-2,-,TRBJ1-2,TGTGCCAGCAGCTTAGTTGACAGGCTCTATGGCTACACCTTC,CASSLVDRLYGYTF
few,TRBV5-4,-,TRBJ1-1,TGTGCCAGCCTTGTCGCGACGGCGGTGGGGAACACTGAAGCTTTCTTT,CASLVATAVGNTEAFF
once,TRBV6-1,TRBD1,TRBJ2-5,TGTGCCAGCAGTGAAGGGACAGGCGAAGAGACCCAGTACTTC,CASSEGTGEETQYF
few,TRBV18,TRBD2,TRBJ2-3,TGTGCCAGCTCACTGGGACTAGCGGGGGGCACAGATACGCAGTATTTT,CASSLGLAGGTDTQYF
few,TRBV7-2,TRBD1,TRBJ1-3,TGTGCCAGCAGCTTCGTGGGGGGGACAGGGTCTGGAAACACCATATATTTT,CASSFVGGTGSGNTIYF
few,TRBV28,-,TRBJ2-4,TGTGCCAGCAGTTTACCCGGGGGTGTAGCCAAAAACATTCAGTACTTC,CASSLPGGVAKNIQYF
few,TRBV30,-,TRBJ2-3,TGTGCCATGGAGCGGGGCACAGATACGCAGTATTTT,CAMERGTDTQYF
-,TRBV6-1,-,TRBJ2-7,TGTGCCAGCTCCTTGACCCGGACCGAGCAGTACTTC,CASSLTRTEQYF
-,TRBV11-3,TRBD1,TRBJ2-1,TGTGCCAGCAGTTCCCCGGGACAGGGGGGCAATGAGCAGTTCTTC,CASSSPGQGGNEQFF
few,TRBV10-3,TRBD1,TRBJ1-4,TGTGCCATCAGTGAGTCGAAGACAGGGACTAATGAAAAACTGTTTTTT,CAISESKTGTNEKLFF
few,TRBV6-5,TRBD2,TRBJ2-3,TGTGCCAGCAGTTCCCTGGTTAGCGGGGGTACGCAGTATTTT,CASSSLVSGGTQYF
few,TRBV5-1,-,TRBJ2-7,TGCGCCAGCAGCCCGACTGGGACAAAGAGGTACGAGCAGTACTTC,CASSPTGTKRYEQYF
-,TRBV6-5,TRBD1,TRBJ1-1,TGTGCCAGCAGTTACCAGACAGGGACCACTGAAGCTTTCTTT,CASSYQTGTTEAFF
-,TRBV12-5,-,TRBJ2-3,TGTGCTAGTGGCTCGACACTTCGGGATACGCAGTATTTT,CASGSTLRDTQYF
-,TRBV14,TRBD1,TRBJ2-5,TGTGCCAGCAGCCGACTAAGAGGACAGGGCCAAGAGACCCAGTACTTC,CASSRLRGQGQETQYF
-,TRBV10-3,-,TRBJ2-1,TGTGCCTCCAAGGGGCTCAACTACAATGAGCAGTTCTTC,CASKGLNYNEQFF
few,TRBV7-9,-,TRBJ2-3,TGTGCCAGCAGCTTACGGACAGAGAAGGATACGCAGTATTTT,CASSLRTEKDTQYF
-,TRBV29-1,-,TRBJ1-1,TGCAGCGCTATGGGCCGCAGCACTGAAGCTTTCTTT,CSAMGRSTEAFF
few,TRBV7-9,-,TRBJ2-1,TGTGCCAGCAGTCGAAGCCCCGAGGACAATGAGCAGTTCTTC,CASSRSPEDNEQFF
few,TRBV13,-,TRBJ2-7,TGTGCCAGCAGCTTGCGTTACTCCTACGAGCAGTACTTC,CASSLRYSYEQYF
-,TRBV14,-,TRBJ2-2,TGTGCCAGCAGCCAAGATTGGAAAAGCGGGGAGCTGTTTTTT,CASSQDWKSGELFF
few,TRBV2,TRBD1,TRBJ1-5,TGTGCCAGCAGTACCTTCCGGGACAGTACCAATCAGCCCCAGCATTTT,CASSTFRDSTNQPQHF
-,TRBV6-1,-,TRBJ1-2,TGTGCCAGCATCACCCCAGGGGAAGGCTACACCTTC,CASITPGEGYTF
-,TRBV19,TRBD1,TRBJ1-2,TGTGCCAGTAGCCACCTTGACAGGGATTATGGCTACACCTTC,CASSHLDRDYGYTF
-,TRBV5-4,-,TRBJ2-4,TGTGCCAGCAGCTCACTCCTGACAATAAACATTCAGTACTTC,CASSSLLTINIQYF
-,TRBV10-1,TRBD1,TRBJ1-2,TGCGCCAGCAGTGACCTCTTGGGACAGGGGGGCTACACCTTC,CASSDLLGQGGYTF
-,TRBV14,-,TRBJ2-1,TGTGCCAGCAGCAAGGGACCCACGAGGGGTGAGCAGTTCTTC,CASSKGPTRGEQFF